This TCR beta chain was captured by sequencing in a study of beta chain features in type 1 diabetes. This clone was seen a handful of times. CDR3 length: 13 amino acids. The germline V gene encodes CDR1 SEHNR and CDR2 FQNEAQ (reference sequence). V lost 1 base and J lost 10, with 13 bases in between. The investigators reverse transcribed all of the isolated RNA, so they sequenced expressed TCRB transcripts. Sequencing was performed with immunoSEQ multiplex PCR; in TCRdb, only in-frame clones are kept and a portion is missing. The data show roughly 230,000 clones, about 9.3% seen once. The chain employs TRBV7-9 and TRBJ1-2; weak D call: TRBD1 (5 bases). The material sequenced was naive CD4+ T cells from blood. The clonotype comes from a woman under 30 in good health. CDR3 residues: CASSLEDTGAYTF. CDR3 in DNA: TGTGCCAGCAGCTTAGAAGATACAGGAGCCTACACCTTC.